This T cell receptor (beta chain) is drawn from a study of shared clonotypes between healthy human individuals. General observations from the study: The small donor group covered limited genetic and exposure diversity. An anticipated effect of sequencing depth on clonotype sharing among donors was recognized.

This clone has only one observation. Its antigen is not identified. As the CDR3 is not closed by the conserved phenylalanine or tryptophan, this likely results from a read error. The CDR3 sequence is 12 residues long. CDR1 is GTSNPN, CDR2 SVGIG, per germline (reference sequence). Trimming stripped 4 bases from V and 5 bases from J, with 12 bases between. At the deep level, the assay was run. The sequencing of unsorted PBMC DNA took place on ten immunoSEQ deep assay plates. Repertoires were generated with immunoSEQ multiplex PCR, while TCRdb's copy carries only in-frame clones and drops some. The repertoire consists of around 95,000 clones, with 40% to 55% occurring once and the leading ten covering around 15%.

The sample taken for sequencing was PBMCs. The receptor comes from a woman in her thirties or forties in good health. Some clones in this sample may be carry-over from other donors' samples. The chain links TRBV30 to TRBJ2-7; D remains unclear. In DNA, the CDR3 is TGTGCCTGGAATGTGGGGTTCCACGAGCAGTACTCC. It yields the protein CAWNVGFHEQYS.